A single sample gave rise to the 9 T cell receptor beta chains below, sequenced in a study of T cell repertoires in cytomegalovirus infection (dated 2019 in TCRdb). What this sample's treatment or condition label stands for: in vitro stimulation with specific CMV peptide epitopes to enrich CMV-specific T cells. For these TCRs, the target antigens are not known. TCRdb records Illumina HiSeq 1500 as the sequencer. The public reads were run again by TCRdb, first through fastp at Q25 and then through MiXCR, and only productive beta chains were kept. Records with the same CDR3 protein are collapsed into one entry carrying the most frequent genes and DNA. In this sample the table shows some 270,000 distinct CDR3 sequences, 20% to 25% of which occur a single time. Of the sample, 15% to 20% is held by the ten largest clones. Material: cultured PBMCs, obtained from culture after CMV antigen stimulation. The receptors come from a human donor in good health (CMV status not recorded). Some clones in this sample may be carry-over from other donors' samples.

This clonotype was counted a few times. The chain couples TRBV4-1 to TRBJ1-2; 10 nucleotides line up with TRBD1. With 4 bases clipped from V and 4 bases from J, the junction kept 9 bases outside the gene matches. The CDR3 is made up of 16 amino acids. Per germline, CDR1 MGHRA and CDR2 YSYEKL. The CDR3 DNA is TGCGCCAGCAGCCCCTTGACAGGGGGCAGAGGCTATGGCTACACCTTC. As protein: CASSPLTGGRGYGYTF.

This clonotype came up a few times. The chain joins TRBV11-3 to TRBJ2-2; D perhaps matches TRBD2 (6 bases). Between the trimmed V and J ends, which lost 5 bases and 4 bases, there was a span of 14 bases. CDR3 length equals 15 residues. CDR1 and CDR2 (germline): SGHNT, YENEEA. The CDR3 sequence is CASSARGTTTGELFF. The DNA for the CDR3 is TGTGCCAGCAGCGCTCGCGGGACCACCACCGGGGAGCTGTTTTTT. Supplemented by reference TRBV11-3 and TRBJ2-2, the full variable domain reads EAGVVQSPRYKIIEKKQPVAFWCNPISGHNTLYWYLQNLGQGPELLIRYENEEAVDDSQLPKDRFSAERLKGVDSTLKIQPAELGDSAVYLCASSARGTTTGELFFGEGSRLTVL.

The CDR3 DNA sequence: TGTGCCAGCACCTGGGGGACAGGGGGGGATACGCAGTATTTT. Protein product: CASTWGTGGDTQYF. V is TRBV12-3 or TRBV12-4 and J is TRBJ2-3; 11 bases line up with TRBD1. The CDR3 loop spans 14 amino acids. Trimming at V came to 7 bases and at J to 6 bases, leaving 6 bases not matched to a gene.

This clonotype was picked up many times. J is TRBJ1-6 and V is TRBV7-8, with 7 bases that match TRBD1. V dropped 2 bases and J dropped 8; count of bases not matched to a gene: 9. The germline CDR1 and CDR2 sequences are SGHVS and FQNEAQ. The CDR3 spans 16 residues. CDR3 bases: TGTGCCAGCAGCTTACAGACAGGGTTGGGGCATTCACCCCTCCACTTT. Its protein product is CASSLQTGLGHSPLHF.

The chain couples TRBV7-6 to TRBJ2-7; D is uncertain. Germline V gene lookup returns CDR1 SGHVS and CDR2 FNYEAQ. The CDR3 has 14 amino acids. The V and J ends lost 4 bases and 3 bases respectively, with 13 bases between them. CDR3 sequence: CASSSITRSYEQYF. The CDR3 DNA reads as TGTGCCAGCAGCTCAATTACAAGAAGCTACGAGCAGTACTTC.

This clonotype has ten or more counts. The V call is TRBV7-3, the J call TRBJ2-2; D perhaps matches TRBD1 (6 bases). The germline CDR1 and CDR2 sequences are SGHTA and FQGTGA. Trimming cost V 4 bases and J 0 bases, with 15 bases left between them. CDR3 length: 17 residues. CDR3: CASSSHPEGANTGELFF. CDR3 sequence (DNA): TGTGCCAGCAGCTCCCACCCAGAGGGGGCGAACACCGGGGAGCTGTTTTTT.

This chain links TRBV27 with TRBJ1-5; no reliable D call. V was pared by 3 bases and J by 6 bases, with 12 bases between. In germline, CDR1 is MNHEY, CDR2 SMNVEV (reference sequence). This CDR3 contains 14 residues. CDR3 coding DNA: TGTGCCAGCAGTTTTCATGCCGCAACTCAGCCCCAGCATTTT. Translated: CASSFHAATQPQHF.

This clonotype was counted ten times or more. The chain joins TRBV11-1 to TRBJ2-2; TRBD1 agrees at 10 bases. CDR3 length: 13 residues. V shed 8 bases, J shed 7 bases, and the junction held 4 bases outside the gene matches. CDR1 and CDR2 from the germline V gene are SGHAT and FQDESV (reference sequence). The CDR3 DNA follows: TGTGCCAGCCGTGGACAGGGGGACGGGGAGCTGTTTTTT. Its translation: CASRGQGDGELFF.

The chain combines TRBV19 with TRBJ1-5; perhaps TRBD1 as D (6 bases). The V gene's germline CDR1 is LNHDA and CDR2 SQIVND (reference sequence). Trimming left V 5 bases short and J 5 bases short, with 10 bases between. The CDR3 spans 13 residues. CDR3 protein: CASSARGDQPQHF. The CDR3 DNA is TGTGCCAGTAGTGCCAGGGGAGATCAGCCCCAGCATTTT.